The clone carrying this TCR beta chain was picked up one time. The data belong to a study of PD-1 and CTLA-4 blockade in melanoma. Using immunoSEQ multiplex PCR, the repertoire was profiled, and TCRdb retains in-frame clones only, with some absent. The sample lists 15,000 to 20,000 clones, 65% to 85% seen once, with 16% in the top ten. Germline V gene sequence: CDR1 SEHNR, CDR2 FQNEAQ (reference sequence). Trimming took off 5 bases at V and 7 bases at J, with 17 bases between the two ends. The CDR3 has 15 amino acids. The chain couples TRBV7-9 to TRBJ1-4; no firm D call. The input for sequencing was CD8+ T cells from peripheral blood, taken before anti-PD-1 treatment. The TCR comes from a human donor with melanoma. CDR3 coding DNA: TGTGCCAGCAGCCCCCCGGACGTTTATATTGAAAAACTGTTTTTT. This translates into CASSPPDVYIEKLFF.